These T cell receptor beta chains were read from a single sample in a study of radiotherapy plus CTLA-4 blockade in lung cancer. Clones were sequenced by immunoSEQ multiplex PCR, and TCRdb holds only the in-frame ones, with some missing. The table records approximately 72,000 clones, roughly 78% of them present only once. This specimen was peripheral blood, taken from a patient treated with radiotherapy plus ipilimumab. The receptors derive from a human donor with non-small cell lung cancer who had a complete response to radiotherapy plus ipilimumab. Both conserved end residues are part of each CDR3. The D gene is left open where the match is weak. The listing skips clone size in some rows; elsewhere it reads once, few, many or a size class.

>NA|TRBV6-5|TRBJ1-6|NA
CASGIGGSPLHF
TGTGCCAGCGGGATTGGGGGTTCACCCCTCCACTTT
>NA|TRBV6-1|TRBJ1-2|NA
CASRTDSAWGYTF
TGTGCCAGCAGGACTGACAGTGCCTGGGGCTACACCTTC
>NA|TRBV11-2|TRBJ1-2|NA
CASSRTNDGYVYTF
TGTGCCAGCAGCCGAACAAACGATGGGTATGTCTACACCTTC
>NA|TRBV29-1|TRBJ2-1|TRBD1
CSVEGQGEVEQFF
TGCAGCGTTGAAGGACAGGGAGAAGTTGAGCAGTTCTTC
>NA|TRBV5-5|TRBJ2-3|NA
CASSLPKGGNTDTQYF
TGTGCCAGCAGTCTCCCAAAAGGCGGGAACACAGATACGCAGTATTTT
>NA|TRBV6-5|TRBJ1-2|TRBD1
CASRPQGGNYGYTF
TGTGCCAGCAGACCACAGGGGGGGAACTATGGCTACACCTTC
>NA|TRBV30|TRBJ2-3|TRBD2
CAWSVARGGHDTQYF
TGTGCCTGGAGTGTTGCGCGGGGGGGCCACGATACGCAGTATTTT
>NA|TRBV19|TRBJ1-4|NA
CASSSFGTSREKLFF
TGTGCCAGTAGTTCCTTCGGGACTAGCAGGGAAAAACTGTTTTTT
>NA|TRBV6-5|TRBJ1-6|NA
CASSEGGGWLPLHF
TGTGCCAGCAGTGAAGGGGGGGGCTGGTTACCCCTCCACTTT
>medium-sized|TRBV5-1|TRBJ2-5|NA
CASSRLGSGETQYF
TGCGCCAGCAGCCGACTTGGGTCCGGCGAGACCCAGTACTTC
>NA|TRBV18|TRBJ1-5|TRBD1
CASSPTGDSNQPQHF
TGTGCCAGCTCCCCTACAGGGGATAGCAATCAGCCCCAGCATTTT
>NA|TRBV2|TRBJ1-2|NA
CASSEQGTANYGYTF
TGTGCCAGCAGTGAACAGGGGACCGCTAACTATGGCTACACCTTC
>NA|TRBV19|TRBJ2-7|NA
CASADRNLPYEQYF
TGTGCCAGCGCGGACAGAAACCTCCCCTACGAGCAGTACTTC
>NA|TRBV5-4|TRBJ2-5|NA
CASSLVQSETQYF
TGTGCCAGCAGCTTGGTTCAGTCAGAGACCCAGTACTTC
>NA|TRBV9|TRBJ2-1|NA
CASSVVSGLLNEQFF
TGTGCCAGCAGCGTAGTTAGCGGACTACTCAATGAGCAGTTCTTC
>once|TRBV7-8|TRBJ2-3|NA
CASSLQGRKSDTQYF
TGTGCCAGCAGCTTACAGGGGCGCAAGTCAGATACGCAGTATTTT
>NA|TRBV4-1|TRBJ2-1|NA
CASSQGLSGNNEQFF
TGCGCCAGCAGCCAAGGGCTTAGCGGCAACAATGAGCAGTTCTTC
>NA|TRBV9|TRBJ1-2|TRBD1
CASSVDRQGKSYTF
TGTGCCAGCAGCGTAGATAGACAGGGGAAGAGCTACACCTTC
>NA|TRBV19|TRBJ2-5|NA
CASSVGGEGETQYF
TGTGCCAGTTCGGTGGGGGGAGAGGGGGAGACCCAGTACTTC
>NA|TRBV5-4|TRBJ2-4|NA
CASSYEQNIQYF
TGTGCCAGCAGCTACGAGCAAAACATTCAGTACTTC
>medium-sized|TRBV19|TRBJ2-3|NA
CASSIGTDTQYF
TGTGCCAGTAGTATAGGCACAGATACGCAGTATTTT
>NA|TRBV7-2|TRBJ2-2|TRBD2
CASGRAGSAGELFF
TGTGCCAGCGGGAGGGCCGGTTCGGCCGGGGAGCTGTTTTTT
>NA|TRBV19|TRBJ1-1|NA
CASSEGVNTEAFF
TGTGCCAGTAGCGAGGGGGTGAACACTGAAGCTTTCTTT
>NA|TRBV4-1|TRBJ1-2|NA
CASSQGSGDYGYTF
TGCGCCAGCAGCCAAGGTTCGGGGGACTATGGCTACACCTTC
>NA|TRBV21-1|TRBJ2-5|NA
CASTLDRVGETQYF
TGTGCCAGCACCCTGGACAGGGTGGGAGAGACCCAGTACTTC
>NA|TRBV6-5|TRBJ2-1|NA
CASSWDPEGIVEQFF
TGTGCCAGCAGCTGGGACCCCGAGGGTATTGTTGAGCAGTTCTTC
>few|TRBV5-4|TRBJ2-1|NA
CASSLTLNEQFF
TGTGCCAGCAGCTTGACCCTGAATGAGCAGTTCTTC
>NA|TRBV7-2|TRBJ1-4|TRBD1
CASSLVRGQGTNEKLFF
TGTGCCAGCAGCTTAGTGAGAGGACAGGGAACTAATGAAAAACTGTTTTTT
>NA|TRBV7-6|TRBJ2-4|TRBD1
CASSPIAGQVKNIQYF
TGTGCCAGCAGCCCCATCGCCGGACAGGTTAAAAACATTCAGTACTTC
>NA|TRBV18|TRBJ1-5|TRBD1
CASSLRDRAGNQPQHF
TGTGCCAGCTCACTACGGGACAGGGCGGGCAATCAGCCCCAGCATTTT
>NA|TRBV5-5|TRBJ2-3|TRBD1
CASILPGGQATDTQYF
TGTGCCAGCATCCTTCCCGGGGGACAGGCCACAGATACGCAGTATTTT
>NA|TRBV19|TRBJ1-5|TRBD1
CASSDREGMPQHF
TGTGCCAGTAGTGACAGGGAGGGAATGCCCCAGCATTTT
>NA|TRBV30|TRBJ2-7|NA
CAWSVHGYEQYF
TGTGCCTGGAGTGTACATGGCTACGAGCAGTACTTC
>once|TRBV4-1|TRBJ2-7|TRBD1
CASSHGRQGPYEQYF
TGCGCCAGCAGCCACGGAAGACAGGGGCCCTACGAGCAGTACTTC
>NA|TRBV30|TRBJ2-5|TRBD1
CAWSARHSPTGWQETQYF
TGTGCCTGGAGTGCCCGACATAGCCCGACAGGGTGGCAAGAGACCCAGTACTTC
>few|TRBV12-5|TRBJ1-4|NA
CASGVGGGPNEKLFF
TGTGCTAGTGGTGTTGGGGGGGGGCCAAATGAAAAACTGTTTTTT
>NA|TRBV10-1|TRBJ2-3|NA
CASSDGIARYTDTQYF
TGCGCCAGCAGTGATGGGATCGCCAGATACACAGATACGCAGTATTTT
>NA|TRBV11-2|TRBJ1-2|NA
CASSLEWSRVYGYTF
TGTGCCAGCAGCTTAGAGTGGAGCAGGGTCTATGGCTACACCTTC
>NA|TRBV7-8|TRBJ1-5|NA
CASSLRGLGNQPQHF
TGTGCCAGCAGCTTAAGAGGTTTAGGGAATCAGCCCCAGCATTTT
>NA|TRBV28|TRBJ1-5|NA
CASSSTYPEQPQHF
TGTGCCAGCAGTTCGACCTACCCCGAGCAGCCCCAGCATTTT
>NA|TRBV5-1|TRBJ2-7|NA
CASSLNPSGTAYYEQYF
TGCGCCAGCAGCTTGAATCCGTCCGGGACTGCCTACTACGAGCAGTACTTC
>NA|TRBV9|TRBJ2-5|TRBD2
CASSPRTSGGETQYF
TGTGCCAGCAGCCCCCGGACTAGCGGGGGAGAGACCCAGTACTTC
>NA|TRBV20-1|TRBJ2-3|NA
CSAEGSDTQYF
TGCAGTGCGGAAGGGTCGGATACGCAGTATTTT
>NA|TRBV18|TRBJ2-3|NA
CASSPVVTDTQYF
TGTGCCAGCTCACCCGTGGTCACAGATACGCAGTATTTT
>NA|TRBV5-5|TRBJ2-2|NA
CASSLESGGSNTGELFF
TGTGCCAGCAGCTTGGAATCAGGAGGCTCGAACACCGGGGAGCTGTTTTTT
>NA|TRBV30|TRBJ2-1|TRBD2
CASPGLAGADEQFF
TGTGCCTCACCGGGACTAGCGGGGGCTGATGAGCAGTTCTTC
>NA|TRBV5-6|TRBJ2-5|NA
CASSYRVQETQYF
TGTGCCAGCAGCTACAGGGTCCAAGAGACCCAGTACTTC
>NA|TRBV15|TRBJ2-5|NA
CATSRQGRGGWETQYF
TGTGCCACCAGCCGGCAGGGCAGGGGCGGGTGGGAGACCCAGTACTTC
>NA|TRBV5-1|TRBJ2-2|NA
CASSLGGHNTGELFF
TGCGCCAGCAGCTTGGGCGGGCATAACACCGGGGAGCTGTTTTTT
>NA|TRBV19|TRBJ1-5|TRBD1
CASREDRTSNQPQHF
TGTGCCAGTAGAGAGGACAGGACTAGCAATCAGCCCCAGCATTTT